The next 3 T cell receptor beta chains were all read from a single sample in a study of shared clonotypes between healthy human individuals (TCRdb year 2020). Libraries were built with the immunoSEQ multiplex PCR assay. This is the immuneACCESS table as TCRdb keeps it, with only in-frame sequences that have V and J called. A part of the clones is gone; compared with another copy, unresolved V genes explain less than half, and the rest is unexplained. In this sample the table shows fewer than 3 million clones, 85% to 95% of which occur a single time. The ten biggest clones cover more than 0.35% of the sample. Sequencing was carried out using naive CD4+ T cells from PBMCs. The sample's cell subset or site label, decoded: CD45RA+ positively selected. Receptors originate from a young man in good health. Some clones in this sample may be carry-over from other donors' samples.

This chain uses TRBV28 with TRBJ2-1; no definite D call. This CDR3 comprises 15 residues. The V gene lost 5 bases and the J gene lost 0 bases, with 11 bases spanning the gap. Per germline, CDR1 MDHEN and CDR2 SYDVKM. The chain's CDR3 is CASSRGSISYNEQFF. The DNA of the CDR3 is TGTGCCAGCAGTCGTGGGTCCATCTCCTACAATGAGCAGTTCTTC.

V gene TRBV10-3 combines with J gene TRBJ1-2; possibly TRBD1 for D (6 bases). This CDR3 is 13 amino acids long. V lost 6 bases, J lost 5 bases, and 13 bases lay in between. Germline lookup yields CDR1 ENHRY and CDR2 SYGVKD. The CDR3, as DNA: TGTGCCATCAGGGTCAGGGGTGGGTATGGCTACACCTTC. Translating it yields CAIRVRGGYGYTF.

V is TRBV19 and J is TRBJ2-1; TRBD2 is a possible D gene (6 bases). The CDR3 totals 14 residues. Germline V gene lookup returns CDR1 LNHDA and CDR2 SQIVND (reference sequence). V gave up 3 bases and J gave up 6 bases, with 12 bases separating them. CDR3 in DNA: TGTGCCAGTAGTATGACTAGAATCGGCAATGAGCAGTTCTTC. Amino acids: CASSMTRIGNEQFF. Looking up the rest from reference TRBV19 and TRBJ2-1 gives the full variable domain: DGGITQSPKYLFRKEGQNVTLSCEQNLNHDAMYWYRQDPGQGLRLIYYSQIVNDFQKGDIAEGYSVSREKKESFPLTVTSAQKNPTAFYLCASSMTRIGNEQFFGPGTRLTVL.